This is a list of T cell receptor beta chains from one sample in a study of monozygotic twins with inflammatory bowel disease. TCRdb reanalyzed the 5' RACE reads and collapses them to one entry per CDR3 protein, without DNA. With around 140,000 distinct CDR3 sequences in the sample, the ten largest clones hold 2% to 3%. Sequences were obtained from blood. All receptors derive from a human donor with ulcerative colitis or Crohn's disease, or a healthy co-twin of an affected twin (not recorded which). CDR3s include the opening cysteine and the closing phenylalanine or tryptophan.

TRBV24-1	TRBJ2-1	16	CATSDFSTSGGHEQFF
TRBV7-2	TRBJ2-5	15	CASSSRPPPQATQYF
TRBV5-1	TRBJ1-2	15	CASSPEGQGRDGYTF
TRBV18	TRBJ2-7	12	CASSPHGDEQYF
TRBV5-1	TRBJ1-2	14	CASSLAGDNYGYTF
TRBV4-1	TRBJ1-4	19	CASSQTPGRLRSGPEKLFF
TRBV7-2	TRBJ1-2	15	CASSSRLQGYRGYTF
TRBV11-1	TRBJ2-2	16	CASTLTSGVPTGELFF
TRBV29-1	TRBJ2-1	16	CSVDGQGRSSYNEQFF
TRBV20-1	TRBJ1-1	11	CSARDRGGAFF
TRBV5-6	TRBJ2-5	15	CASSPRQGAGETQYF
TRBV3-1	TRBJ2-5	14	CASISPQGEETQYF
TRBV3-1	TRBJ2-1	17	CASSLVGGPSSYNEQFF
TRBV20-1	TRBJ1-2	14	CSARDQVSNYGYTF
TRBV15	TRBJ2-4	18	CATSSPDLAQLAKNIQYF
TRBV27	TRBJ2-7	14	CASKDSAVSYEQYF
TRBV12-5	TRBJ1-2	14	CASGTGGSNYGYTF
TRBV5-1	TRBJ2-1	15	CATKAGRGSYNEQFF
TRBV5-1	TRBJ2-1	16	CASSYSRDRVWNEQFF
TRBV6-4	TRBJ1-1	14	CASSPQGTNTEAFF
TRBV6-2/TRBV6-3	TRBJ1-5	17	CASSYPGTGKGNQPQHF
TRBV24-1	TRBJ2-3	18	CATSDPATAGDSTDTQYF
TRBV5-6	TRBJ2-7	13	CASRRDVSYEQYF
TRBV9	TRBJ2-7	15	CASSVGTVAIYEQYF